These T cell receptor beta chains were read from a single sample in a study of cytomegalovirus exposure and HLA in healthy donors. Libraries were prepared by immunoSEQ multiplex PCR; TCRdb keeps only in-frame clonotypes and omits some of them. The table shows some 150,000 clones, with less than 80% occurring only once. The sample consisted of PBMCs. These receptors all stem from a man between 35 and 55 years old in good health and CMV-seronegative. Both conserved end residues are part of each CDR3. The order of the fields is clone size, V gene, J gene, D gene, CDR3 protein, CDR3 DNA. A D gene is named only where the DNA matches it firmly. Size is stated for part of the rows, as once, few or many counts, or as a class when the clone is expanded.

-	TRBV10-3	TRBJ1-1	-	CAIRGGGRMNTEAFF	TGTGCCATCAGGGGCGGGGGCCGCATGAACACTGAAGCTTTCTTT
-	TRBV19	TRBJ2-7	-	CASSIAGEQYF	TGTGCCAGTAGTATAGCAGGAGAGCAGTACTTC
-	TRBV30	TRBJ2-7	TRBD1	CAWGTGRGAGQYF	TGTGCCTGGGGGACAGGTCGGGGAGCTGGGCAGTACTTC
-	TRBV9	TRBJ1-1	-	CASSENIMNTEAFF	TGTGCCAGCAGTGAAAACATAATGAACACTGAAGCTTTCTTT
-	TRBV4-2	TRBJ2-2	-	CASSQGAGANGELFF	TGTGCCAGCAGCCAAGGTGCGGGGGCTAACGGGGAGCTGTTTTTT
-	TRBV27	TRBJ1-6	-	CASSFGVLDSPLHF	TGTGCCAGCAGTTTCGGGGTGTTGGATTCACCCCTCCACTTT
-	TRBV28	TRBJ2-3	TRBD1	CASRQGQDQTNTQYF	TGTGCCAGCAGGCAAGGACAGGACCAAACCAATACGCAGTATTTT
once	TRBV11-2	TRBJ2-5	-	CASSPLQWRQETQYF	TGTGCCAGCAGCCCCCTCCAGTGGAGGCAAGAGACCCAGTACTTC
-	TRBV7-3	TRBJ2-7	-	CASSLQGRDEQYF	TGTGCCAGCAGCTTGCAGGGGAGGGACGAGCAGTACTTC
once	TRBV7-7	TRBJ1-5	-	CASSPRLPQHF	TGTGCTAGCAGCCCAAGACTGCCCCAGCATTTT
-	TRBV29-1	TRBJ2-3	TRBD1	CSVAGQGDTDTQYF	TGCAGCGTTGCGGGACAGGGGGACACAGATACGCAGTATTTT
-	TRBV6-5	TRBJ2-7	-	CATTLTGGDYEQYF	TGTGCCACGACCCTTACAGGGGGGGACTACGAGCAGTACTTC
few	TRBV29-1	TRBJ1-1	TRBD1	CSAQKGTATEAFF	TGCAGCGCCCAAAAAGGGACAGCCACTGAAGCTTTCTTT
-	TRBV12-5	TRBJ2-6	TRBD2	CASALGGSSGANVLTF	TGTGCTAGTGCCTTGGGGGGGTCTTCTGGGGCCAACGTCCTGACTTTC
few	TRBV18	TRBJ2-2	TRBD2	CASSRAGETGELFF	TGTGCCAGCTCACGAGCGGGGGAAACCGGGGAGCTGTTTTTT
-	TRBV7-9	TRBJ2-6	-	CSSPPAHGTGANVLTF	TGTTCCAGCCCCCCCGCCCACGGGACTGGGGCCAACGTCCTGACTTTC
-	TRBV19	TRBJ1-5	-	CASSVQGSNQPQHF	TGTGCCAGTAGTGTTCAGGGCAGCAATCAGCCCCAGCATTTT
few	TRBV10-3	TRBJ2-7	TRBD1	CAISESGRGLNYEQYF	TGTGCCATCAGTGAGTCAGGAAGGGGGCTTAACTACGAGCAGTACTTC
-	TRBV10-2	TRBJ1-2	TRBD1	CASSDGGDSFNYGYTF	TGCGCCAGCAGTGACGGAGGGGACAGTTTTAACTATGGCTACACCTTC
-	TRBV4-1	TRBJ1-2	-	CASSQDGDGGYDGYTF	TGCGCCAGCAGCCAAGATGGGGACGGGGGATATGATGGCTACACCTTC
few	TRBV20-1	TRBJ1-3	-	CSAVAGNTIYF	TGCAGTGCCGTAGCCGGAAACACCATATATTTT
once	TRBV5-1	TRBJ2-7	-	CASTRLSGPPYEQYF	TGCGCCAGCACCCGACTGAGCGGCCCACCCTACGAGCAGTACTTC
-	TRBV19	TRBJ1-2	-	CASSWPRGYTF	TGTGCCAGTAGCTGGCCTCGTGGCTACACCTTC
few	TRBV10-1	TRBJ2-7	TRBD2	CASSGAGGHYEQYF	TGCGCCAGCAGTGGAGCGGGGGGACACTACGAGCAGTACTTC
-	TRBV9	TRBJ1-3	TRBD1	CASSSLTGGLSGNTIYF	TGTGCCAGCAGCAGCCTAACAGGGGGCCTCTCTGGAAACACCATATATTTT
-	TRBV9	TRBJ1-2	TRBD1	CASSPNLDRDYGYTF	TGTGCCAGCAGCCCTAACCTAGACAGGGACTATGGCTACACCTTC
-	TRBV5-1	TRBJ1-6	-	CASSLGTDHNSPLHF	TGCGCCAGCAGCTTGGGAACAGATCATAATTCACCCCTCCACTTT
-	TRBV27	TRBJ2-3	-	CASSFLRGDTQYF	TGTGCCAGCAGTTTCCTCAGGGGAGATACGCAGTATTTT
-	TRBV30	TRBJ1-2	-	CAWSVGLSRYTF	TGTGCCTGGAGTGTCGGTCTAAGCAGGTACACCTTC
-	TRBV27	TRBJ1-2	-	CASSLSGGLDGYTF	TGTGCCAGCAGTTTATCAGGAGGGTTAGATGGCTACACCTTC
-	TRBV10-1	TRBJ2-2	-	CASSENIVGTRNTGELFF	TGCGCCAGCAGTGAGAACATTGTCGGGACACGGAACACCGGGGAGCTGTTTTTT
-	TRBV9	TRBJ2-3	-	CASSAAGTSTDTQYF	TGTGCCAGCAGCGCCGCAGGGACTAGCACAGATACGCAGTATTTT
-	TRBV5-1	TRBJ1-6	-	CASSSLGGPLHF	TGCGCCAGCAGCTCCCTCGGGGGGCCCCTCCACTTT
few	TRBV5-1	TRBJ2-7	TRBD2	CASSSRLAGGHYEQYF	TGCGCCAGCAGCTCACGGCTAGCGGGGGGGCACTACGAGCAGTACTTC
-	TRBV19	TRBJ2-7	TRBD2	CASKGTSVSYEQYF	TGTGCCAGTAAGGGGACTAGCGTTTCCTACGAGCAGTACTTC
-	TRBV7-9	TRBJ1-5	-	CASSFGGDQPQHF	TGTGCCAGCAGCTTTGGAGGAGATCAGCCCCAGCATTTT
once	TRBV7-9	TRBJ2-2	-	CSSSLVEVVYTGELFF	TGTTCCAGCAGCTTAGTAGAGGTGGTTTACACCGGGGAGCTGTTTTTT
-	TRBV25-1	TRBJ1-6	-	CASSEFRGMNSPLHF	TGTGCCAGCAGTGAATTTAGGGGGATGAATTCACCCCTCCACTTT
-	TRBV6-4	TRBJ2-6	-	CASSESSSGANVLTF	TGTGCCAGCAGTGAGTCTAGCTCTGGGGCCAACGTCCTGACTTTC
-	TRBV19	TRBJ1-5	-	CASSTGKGGNQPQHF	TGTGCCAGCTCTACAGGGAAGGGCGGCAATCAGCCCCAGCATTTT
few	TRBV4-1	TRBJ1-2	-	CASSQAHRVSDGYTF	TGCGCCAGCAGCCAAGCCCACAGGGTTTCCGATGGCTACACCTTC
-	TRBV5-1	TRBJ1-1	-	CASSRQTNTEAFF	TGCGCCAGCAGCAGACAGACAAACACTGAAGCTTTCTTT
-	TRBV9	TRBJ1-1	-	CASSVSAVMNTEAFF	TGTGCCAGCAGCGTAAGTGCAGTAATGAACACTGAAGCTTTCTTT
-	TRBV7-3	TRBJ2-5	-	CASSLNGRGRGETQYF	TGTGCCAGCAGCTTAAACGGGAGGGGGCGGGGAGAGACCCAGTACTTC
-	TRBV27	TRBJ2-3	TRBD2	CASSSPSSGGAADTQYF	TGTGCCAGCAGTTCCCCCTCCAGCGGGGGGGCGGCAGATACGCAGTATTTT
-	TRBV7-9	TRBJ2-5	TRBD2	CASSSIAGPKETQYF	TGTGCCAGCAGCTCCATAGCGGGGCCCAAAGAGACCCAGTACTTC
few	TRBV6-1	TRBJ2-2	-	CASSPSTATGELFF	TGTGCCAGCAGCCCATCGACAGCCACCGGGGAGCTGTTTTTT
-	TRBV7-9	TRBJ1-3	-	CASSLSLRGLNSGNTIYF	TGTGCCAGCAGCTTAAGTCTGCGGGGCCTTAACTCTGGAAACACCATATATTTT
-	TRBV7-6	TRBJ1-2	TRBD1	CASSPSGTGDYGYTF	TGTGCCAGCAGCCCCTCCGGGACAGGGGACTATGGCTACACCTTC
-	TRBV7-2	TRBJ2-3	TRBD2	CASSRGTSGGDTQYF	TGTGCCAGCAGCCGTGGGACTAGCGGGGGTGATACGCAGTATTTT
few	TRBV4-3	TRBJ2-1	TRBD1	CASSQGGQGIINEQFF	TGCGCCAGCAGCCAAGGGGGACAGGGAATCATCAATGAGCAGTTCTTC
-	TRBV18	TRBJ2-7	TRBD1	CASSPLDRVYEQYF	TGTGCCAGCTCACCCTTGGACAGGGTGTACGAGCAGTACTTC
few	TRBV15	TRBJ1-2	-	CATSSRLTGYGYTF	TGTGCCACCAGCAGCCGTTTGACGGGGTATGGCTACACCTTC
-	TRBV11-2	TRBJ1-1	-	CASSQPRGTGGNTEAFF	TGTGCCAGCAGCCAACCCAGGGGAACTGGGGGGAACACTGAAGCTTTCTTT
once	TRBV5-6	TRBJ1-1	TRBD1	CASSLEGQGPQPLNTEAFF	TGTGCCAGCAGCTTAGAGGGACAGGGGCCTCAACCCCTGAACACTGAAGCTTTCTTT
few	TRBV4-3	TRBJ2-6	-	CASSPQGSGANVLTF	TGCGCCAGCAGCCCACAGGGATCTGGGGCCAACGTCCTGACTTTC
-	TRBV10-3	TRBJ2-7	TRBD1	CAISGSDRVYEQYF	TGTGCCATCAGTGGATCAGACAGGGTCTACGAGCAGTACTTC
-	TRBV2	TRBJ2-7	TRBD2	CASSGTSGAHEQYF	TGTGCCAGCAGTGGAACTAGCGGGGCCCACGAGCAGTACTTC